Listed below are T cell receptor beta chains from one sample, sequenced in a study of blood T cell repertoires in COVID-19. Repertoires were generated with immunoSEQ multiplex PCR, while TCRdb's copy carries only in-frame clones and drops some. The sample consists of 200,000 or so clones, 75% to 90% of them appearing once. The sample taken for sequencing was peripheral blood. The source is a man aged 25-45 years with COVID-19, enrolled during active disease. CDR3s include the opening cysteine and the closing phenylalanine or tryptophan. Fields, in order: D gene, clone size, V gene, J gene, CDR3 protein, CDR3 DNA. A D gene is named only where the DNA matches it firmly. A clone size is listed for some rows: how often the clone was seen (once, few, many), or a class if it is expanded.

TRBD1	-	TRBV19	TRBJ2-7	CASSQRQGSYEQYF	TGTGCCAGTAGTCAGAGACAGGGGAGCTACGAGCAGTACTTC
-	once	TRBV7-2	TRBJ1-1	CASSQLPRTGGFF	TGTGCCAGCAGCCAACTACCCCGCACCGGGGGTTTCTTT
TRBD2	-	TRBV4-1	TRBJ2-1	CASSPIGLAGGYEQFF	TGCGCCAGCAGCCCCATCGGACTAGCGGGAGGGTATGAGCAGTTCTTC
-	few	TRBV5-1	TRBJ1-4	CASSGGGLTNEKLFF	TGCGCCAGCAGCGGGGGCGGGCTAACTAATGAAAAACTGTTTTTT
TRBD2	-	TRBV7-2	TRBJ2-3	CASSLDLLGRGIRTDTQYF	TGTGCCAGCAGCTTAGATCTCCTAGGGCGGGGGATACGCACAGATACGCAGTATTTT
TRBD2	-	TRBV5-4	TRBJ2-1	CASSLARAGVSYNEQFF	TGTGCCAGCAGCTTGGCCCGAGCGGGAGTATCCTACAATGAGCAGTTCTTC
TRBD1	once	TRBV29-1	TRBJ1-5	CSITTGTDYNQPQHF	TGCAGCATTACAACCGGGACAGACTACAATCAGCCCCAGCATTTT
-	-	TRBV11-2	TRBJ2-1	CASSPRGTGPNNEQFF	TGTGCCAGCAGCCCGAGGGGGACGGGACCTAACAATGAGCAGTTCTTC
TRBD2	once	TRBV3-1/TRBV3-2	TRBJ2-3	CASSPGLGETDTQYF	TGTGCCAGCAGTCCGGGACTAGGGGAGACAGATACGCAGTATTTT
TRBD1	-	TRBV7-6	TRBJ2-7	CASSLRQGAYEQYF	TGTGCCAGCAGCCTGAGACAGGGGGCGTACGAGCAGTACTTC
TRBD1	-	TRBV12-3/TRBV12-4	TRBJ2-1	CASSSPGTGEQFF	TGTGCCAGCAGCTCCCCAGGGACAGGCGAGCAGTTCTTC
-	once	TRBV11-2	TRBJ2-1	CASSLGADSYNEQFF	TGTGCCAGCAGCCTAGGGGCCGACAGTTACAATGAGCAGTTCTTC
-	few	TRBV6-2/TRBV6-3	TRBJ1-2	CASSLTELYGYTF	TGTGCCAGCAGTCTGACAGAACTCTATGGCTACACCTTC
TRBD2	-	TRBV28	TRBJ2-2	CASSLWGGSTNTGELFF	TGTGCCAGCAGTTTATGGGGCGGGAGTACGAACACCGGGGAGCTGTTTTTT
-	-	TRBV7-2	TRBJ1-6	CASSLAMAVNSPLHF	TGTGCCAGCAGCTTAGCGATGGCAGTTAATTCACCCCTCCACTTT
TRBD1	-	TRBV18	TRBJ1-2	CASSPISGQGAWGYTF	TGTGCCAGCTCACCGATCTCGGGACAGGGGGCGTGGGGCTACACCTTC
TRBD1	-	TRBV19	TRBJ2-7	CASRPTGQGPYEQYF	TGTGCCAGTAGACCAACGGGACAGGGACCCTACGAGCAGTACTTC
-	-	TRBV19	TRBJ2-1	CASSISGVRGSYNEQFF	TGTGCCAGTAGTATATCGGGGGTGCGGGGTTCCTACAATGAGCAGTTCTTC
TRBD2	-	TRBV28	TRBJ2-1	CASSLTGGGYNEQFF	TGTGCCAGCAGTTTAACGGGGGGAGGTTACAATGAGCAGTTCTTC
TRBD1	-	TRBV28	TRBJ2-7	CASSLSDAQGAYEQYF	TGTGCCAGCAGTCTCTCCGACGCCCAGGGGGCATACGAGCAGTACTTC
TRBD1	-	TRBV6-5	TRBJ1-5	CASSSGGGQPQHF	TGTGCCAGCAGTTCAGGGGGTGGTCAGCCCCAGCATTTT
-	-	TRBV6-1	TRBJ1-1	CASSEKGVGAFF	TGTGCCAGCAGTGAAAAGGGGGTAGGAGCTTTCTTT
-	-	TRBV7-9	TRBJ2-3	CASSPRGTNTDTQYF	TGTGCCAGCAGCCCCCGAGGGACAAACACAGATACGCAGTATTTT
-	-	TRBV25-1	TRBJ1-5	CASAQGPGQPQHF	TGTGCCAGTGCTCAGGGGCCCGGTCAGCCCCAGCATTTT
TRBD2	-	TRBV11-2	TRBJ2-3	CASSPLAGGTDTQYF	TGTGCCAGCAGCCCTCTAGCGGGAGGCACAGATACGCAGTATTTT
-	-	TRBV5-4	TRBJ2-3	CASSKIPGLNTDTQYF	TGTGCCAGCAGCAAAATCCCGGGACTTAACACAGATACGCAGTATTTT
TRBD1	few	TRBV29-1	TRBJ1-2	CSASTGDGYTF	TGCAGCGCTTCGACAGGGGATGGCTACACCTTC
TRBD1	-	TRBV29-1	TRBJ2-7	CSATGTGSEQYF	TGCAGCGCCACCGGGACAGGGTCCGAGCAGTACTTC
TRBD1	-	TRBV11-3	TRBJ2-7	CASSLAGTQGAYEQYF	TGTGCCAGCAGCTTAGCCGGGACACAGGGGGCCTACGAGCAGTACTTC
TRBD2	-	TRBV3-1/TRBV3-2	TRBJ2-1	CASSATSGKTYNEQFF	TGTGCCAGCAGCGCAACTAGCGGGAAGACCTACAATGAGCAGTTCTTC
TRBD1	-	TRBV29-1	TRBJ2-7	CSARTTGTGYEQYF	TGCAGCGCCAGAACGACCGGGACAGGATACGAGCAGTACTTC
TRBD1	-	TRBV6-5	TRBJ1-4	CASSSTRTGDNEKLFF	TGTGCCAGCAGTTCGACGCGTACAGGGGACAATGAAAAACTGTTTTTT
TRBD1	-	TRBV29-1	TRBJ1-2	CSVAGTDMNTNYGYTF	TGCAGCGTGGCCGGGACAGACATGAATACTAACTATGGCTACACCTTC
TRBD2	-	TRBV30	TRBJ2-7	CAWSVLAGGFGEQYF	TGTGCCTGGAGTGTACTAGCGGGAGGGTTTGGGGAGCAGTACTTC
-	-	TRBV12-5	TRBJ1-1	CASGFGLGDTEAFF	TGTGCTAGTGGTTTTGGTCTAGGGGACACTGAAGCTTTCTTT
-	-	TRBV3-1/TRBV3-2	TRBJ2-3	CASSQGAVRGVADTQYF	TGTGCCAGCAGCCAAGGGGCCGTCAGGGGGGTGGCAGATACGCAGTATTTT
-	many	TRBV27	TRBJ2-7	CASSFASTGSEQYF	TGTGCCAGCAGTTTCGCCTCTACTGGGAGCGAGCAGTACTTC
-	-	TRBV4-3	TRBJ1-2	CASSQVGGLVYGYTF	TGCGCCAGCAGCCAAGTCGGGGGGCTAGTCTATGGCTACACCTTC
TRBD1	-	TRBV5-6	TRBJ1-6	CASSFGEDRAWFHF	TGTGCCAGCAGCTTTGGAGAGGACAGGGCCTGGTTCCACTTT
-	-	TRBV7-8	TRBJ1-6	CASSLGGAGGNSPLHF	TGTGCCAGCAGCTTAGGTGGGGCCGGGGGGAATTCACCCCTCCACTTT
TRBD2	-	TRBV5-1	TRBJ2-3	CASSPRLADYTDTQYF	TGCGCCAGCAGCCCCCGTCTAGCGGACTACACAGATACGCAGTATTTT
TRBD2	-	TRBV6-2/TRBV6-3	TRBJ2-1	CASSYIIWRLAGSNEQFF	TGTGCCAGCAGTTACATAATATGGCGACTAGCGGGAAGCAATGAGCAGTTCTTC
TRBD1	-	TRBV6-5	TRBJ1-3	CASSPRGAGANTIYF	TGTGCCAGCAGTCCCAGGGGGGCAGGGGCAAACACCATATATTTT